This T cell receptor beta chain emerged from a study of T cell changes during pregnancy in multiple sclerosis. The repertoire was sequenced with immunoSEQ multiplex PCR; TCRdb's copy has only in-frame clones and lacks some. This table has tens of thousands of clones, approximately 92% appearing once. Germline V gene data show CDR1 as SGHAT and CDR2 as FQNNGV. CDR3 length: 13 amino acids. The V gene lost 4 bases and the J gene lost 1 base, with 7 bases spanning the gap. Here the sequenced sample was peripheral blood, taken in the third trimester of pregnancy. The chain links TRBV11-2 to TRBJ1-2; no clear D gene. The TCR originated in a female donor in good health, enrolled as a control in a pregnancy study. The CDR3 DNA reads as TGTGCCAGCAGCTCCTCCAGTAACTATGGCTACACCTTC. Translation: CASSSSSNYGYTF.